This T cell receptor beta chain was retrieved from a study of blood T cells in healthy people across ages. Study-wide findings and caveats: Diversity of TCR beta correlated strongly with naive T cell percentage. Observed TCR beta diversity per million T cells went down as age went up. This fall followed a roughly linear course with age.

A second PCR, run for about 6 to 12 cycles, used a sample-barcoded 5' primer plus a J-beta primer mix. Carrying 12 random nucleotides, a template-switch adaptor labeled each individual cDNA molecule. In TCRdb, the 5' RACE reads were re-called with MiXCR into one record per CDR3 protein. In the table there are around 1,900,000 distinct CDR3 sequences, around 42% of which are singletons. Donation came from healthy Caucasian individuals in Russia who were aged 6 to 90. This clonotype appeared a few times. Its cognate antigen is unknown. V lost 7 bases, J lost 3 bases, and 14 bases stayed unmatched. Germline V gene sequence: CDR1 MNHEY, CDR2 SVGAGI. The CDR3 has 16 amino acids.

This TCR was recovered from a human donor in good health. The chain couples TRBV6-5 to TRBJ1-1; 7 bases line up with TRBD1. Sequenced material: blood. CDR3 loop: CASTLSGGQPDTEAFF. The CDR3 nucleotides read TGTGCCAGCACCCTCAGCGGGGGACAGCCTGACACTGAAGCTTTCTTT.